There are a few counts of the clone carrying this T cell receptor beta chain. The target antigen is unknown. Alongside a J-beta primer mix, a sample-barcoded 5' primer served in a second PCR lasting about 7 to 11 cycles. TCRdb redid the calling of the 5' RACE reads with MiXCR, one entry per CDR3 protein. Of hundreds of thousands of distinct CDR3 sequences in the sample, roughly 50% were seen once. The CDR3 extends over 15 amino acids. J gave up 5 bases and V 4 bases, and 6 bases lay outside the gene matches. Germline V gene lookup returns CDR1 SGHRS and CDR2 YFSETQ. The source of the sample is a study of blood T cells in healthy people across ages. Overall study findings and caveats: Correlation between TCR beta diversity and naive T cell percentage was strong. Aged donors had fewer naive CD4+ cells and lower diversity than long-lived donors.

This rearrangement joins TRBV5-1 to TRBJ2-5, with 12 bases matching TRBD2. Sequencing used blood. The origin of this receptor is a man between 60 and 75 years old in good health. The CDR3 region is CASSKTSGGPETQYF. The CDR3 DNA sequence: TGCGCCAGCAGCAAAACTAGCGGGGGGCCGGAGACCCAGTACTTC.